These 20 T cell receptor beta chains originate from one sample sequenced in a study of vaccination and CD4 T cells after COVID-19. Scientists ran DNA taken from cultured CD4+ T cells through the Oncomine TCR Beta short-read assay for sequencing. TCRdb reprocessed the PCR reads via MiXCR and lists one record per CDR3 protein. The repertoire includes 8,500 to 14,000 distinct CDR3 sequences, over 50% of them detected once, and 21% sits in the top ten. Their cognate antigens are unknown. Noted treatment: roughly ten-day PBMC culture with coronavirus spike peptide pools or control peptides (ViraFEST assay). Input material: CD4+ T cells from blood, cultured in vitro. The source of these receptors is a human donor who had recovered from COVID-19.

The genes are TRBV20-1 and TRBJ2-7; 8 bases line up with TRBD1. CDR1 DFQATT and CDR2 SNEGSKA come from the germline V gene (reference sequence). This CDR3 has 14 amino acids. J gave up 5 bases and V 0 bases, and 6 bases lay outside the gene matches. The CDR3 protein is CSAREIGTGNEQYF. The CDR3 coding sequence is TGCAGTGCTAGAGAAATAGGGACAGGTAACGAGCAGTACTTC.

V is TRBV19 and J is TRBJ1-5, with TRBD1 matching over 7 bases. CDR1 is LNHDA, CDR2 SQIVND, per germline (reference sequence). The CDR3 extends over 16 amino acids. V was clipped by 1 base and J by 7 bases; unmatched bases: 10. The CDR3 region is CASSIGGTVLGQPQHF. The CDR3 DNA follows: TGTGCCAGTAGTATAGGGGGGACAGTCCTCGGGCAGCCCCAGCATTTT.

The chain is built from TRBV5-1 and TRBJ2-7, with D tentatively TRBD2 (6 bases). V lost 7 bases to trimming and J lost 3 bases, with 17 bases between them. Looked up from germline, CDR1 is SGHRS and CDR2 is YFSETQ. The length of the CDR3 is 14 residues. CDR3 loop: CASSAGFNNYEQYF. The DNA of the CDR3 is TGCGCCAGCTCGGCGGGATTCAACAACTACGAGCAGTACTTC.

J is TRBJ1-4 and V is TRBV6-1, with 10 bases matching TRBD1. The V and J ends lost 6 bases and 6 bases, in that order; junction bases with no gene match: 4. This CDR3 spans 14 amino acids. Germline CDR1 MNHNS, CDR2 SASEGT. The CDR3 here is CASREGQGYEKLFF. The DNA of the CDR3 is TGTGCCAGCAGAGAGGGACAGGGGTATGAAAAACTGTTTTTT.

As concerns this clonotype: A much larger clonotype is one base distant, so this may be a read error. The CDR3: CSAPGQWTYEQCF. In DNA, the CDR3 is TGCAGTGCTCCGGGACAGTGGACCTACGAGCAGTGCTTC. V and J are TRBV20-1 and TRBJ2-7, with 7 bases fitting TRBD1. The CDR3 extends over 13 amino acids. Germline loops: CDR1 DFQATT, CDR2 SNEGSKA (reference sequence).

This clonotype is deemed medium-sized. The chain links TRBV6-5 to TRBJ2-4; D possibly uses TRBD1 or TRBD2 (5 bases each). The CDR3 has 14 residues. The germline V gene encodes CDR1 MNHEY and CDR2 SVGAGI. Trimming took off 2 bases at V and 0 bases at J, with 5 bases between the two ends. This CDR3 is CASSYGTAKNIQYF. The CDR3 coding sequence is TGTGCCAGCAGTTACGGGACAGCCAAAAACATTCAGTACTTC.

The chain couples TRBV20-1 to TRBJ1-1; D gene ambiguous. V lost 4 bases, J lost 0 bases, and 12 bases lay in between. Germline V CDR1 and CDR2: DFQATT, SNEGSKA (reference sequence). CDR3 length: 14 amino acids. The CDR3 reads CSATVWGVNTEAFF. CDR3 DNA sequence: TGCAGTGCTACGGTTTGGGGTGTGAACACTGAAGCTTTCTTT.

J is TRBJ2-2 and V is TRBV20-1; 7 nucleotides line up with TRBD1. The V gene's germline CDR1 is DFQATT and CDR2 SNEGSKA (reference sequence). The CDR3 runs 14 residues. The V gene end was trimmed by 3 bases and the J gene end by 2 bases; junction bases not matched to a gene: 3. The chain's CDR3 is CSARGTENTGELFF. CDR3 coding DNA: TGCAGTGCTAGGGGGACAGAAAACACCGGGGAGCTGTTTTTT.

The chain uses TRBV2 and TRBJ1-1; maybe TRBD1 (5 bases). The V and J ends lost 3 bases and 6 bases respectively, with 11 bases between them. The CDR3 consists of 13 residues. CDR1 and CDR2 (germline): SNHLY, FYNNEI. The CDR3 DNA is TGTGCCAGCAGTGACCTAGGGGTAGCTGAAGCTTTCTTT. This encodes CASSDLGVAEAFF. Full variable domain (missing parts from reference TRBV2 and TRBJ1-1): EPEVTQTPSHQVTQMGQEVILRCVPISNHLYFYWYRQILGQKVEFLVSFYNNEISEKSEIFDDQFSVERPDGSNFTLKIRSTKLEDSAMYFCASSDLGVAEAFFGQGTRLTVV.

The V gene is TRBV6-5, the J gene TRBJ2-2; the D call may be TRBD1 or TRBD2 (5 bases each). Germline lookup yields CDR1 MNHEY and CDR2 SVGAGI. Trimming stripped 0 bases from V and 8 bases from J, with 28 bases between. The CDR3 spans 20 residues. CDR3 residues: CASSYSVVGGRETSTGELFF. The DNA of the CDR3 is TGTGCCAGCAGTTACTCTGTTGTTGGGGGAAGGGAGACGAGCACGGGGGAGCTGTTTTTT.

This clonotype is categorized as medium-sized. V and J are TRBV20-1 and TRBJ2-3; D possibly corresponds to TRBD1 (6 bases). The CDR3 totals 14 residues. V was shortened by 3 bases and J by 0 bases, with 10 bases between the two germline ends. CDR1 is DFQATT and CDR2 is SNEGSKA in the germline V gene (reference sequence). CDR3 nucleotides: TGCAGTGCTAGGACAGGTCCAAGCACAGATACGCAGTATTTT. It translates to CSARTGPSTDTQYF.

This chain uses TRBV6-5 with TRBJ2-5; 8 nucleotides agree with TRBD1. After removal of 2 bases from V and 2 bases from J, the junction contained 7 bases not matched to a gene. CDR3 length equals 16 residues. CDR1 and CDR2 (germline): MNHEY, SVGAGI. Here the CDR3 reads CASSYPGTGRQETQYF. The DNA for the CDR3 is TGTGCCAGCAGTTACCCCGGGACAGGCCGTCAAGAGACCCAGTACTTC.

The rearrangement links TRBV20-1 to TRBJ1-1; possible D gene TRBD1, 5 bases. The CDR3 sequence is 14 residues long. Germline V CDR1 and CDR2: DFQATT, SNEGSKA (reference sequence). V was trimmed by 0 bases and J by 1 base, leaving 9 bases between them. The CDR3 is CSARDPQGNTEAFF. Here the CDR3 DNA reads TGCAGTGCTAGAGATCCCCAGGGGAACACTGAAGCTTTCTTT.

V and J are TRBV7-3 and TRBJ2-5, with 8 positions matching TRBD1. Germline CDR1 reads SGHTA; CDR2 reads FQGTGA. V lost 3 bases and J lost 5; bases outside the gene matches: 2. The CDR3 has 13 amino acids. The CDR3 here is CASSLTGVETQYF. The CDR3 bases are TGTGCCAGCAGCTTGACAGGGGTCGAGACCCAGTACTTC. Full variable domain (missing parts from reference TRBV7-3 and TRBJ2-5): GAGVSQTPSNKVTEKGKYVELRCDPISGHTALYWYRQSLGQGPEFLIYFQGTGAADDSGLPNDRFFAVRPEGSVSTLKIQRTERGDSAVYLCASSLTGVETQYFGPGTRLLVL.

The chain links TRBV27 to TRBJ2-4; D possibly corresponds to TRBD1 (7 bases). Germline V CDR1 and CDR2: MNHEY, SMNVEV (reference sequence). Between the trimmed V and J ends, which lost 6 bases and 6 bases, there was a span of 15 bases. This CDR3 is 14 amino acids long. This chain's CDR3 is CASSSQGGSNIQYF. In DNA form, the CDR3 reads TGTGCCAGCAGCTCTCAGGGGGGATCAAACATTCAGTACTTC.

The chain employs TRBV6-5 and TRBJ1-5; D possibly corresponds to TRBD1 (5 bases). The V end lost 4 bases, the J end lost 4 bases, and 8 bases lay between the germline ends. Looked up from germline, CDR1 is MNHEY and CDR2 is SVGAGI. The CDR3 spans 13 residues. The CDR3 spells CASSWTKNQPQHF. In nucleotides, the CDR3 is TGTGCCAGCAGTTGGACAAAAAATCAGCCCCAGCATTTT.

The chain links TRBV25-1 to TRBJ1-2, with D tentatively TRBD1 (5 bases). The CDR3 has 15 residues. Per the germline V gene, CDR1 is MGHDK and CDR2 is SYGVNS. Trimming cost V 0 bases and J 3 bases, with 11 bases left between them. CDR3 protein: CASSEYAGRDYGYTF. The CDR3, as DNA: TGTGCCAGCAGTGAATATGCAGGGAGAGACTATGGCTACACCTTC.

CDR3 bases: TGTGCCACCGGGAAGGACAGGGACACCGGGGAGCTGTTTTTT. Its protein is CATGKDRDTGELFF. The chain is built from TRBV24-1 and TRBJ2-2, with TRBD1 identical over 8 bases. This CDR3 contains 14 residues. V gave up 9 bases and J gave up 3 bases; unmatched junction bases: 5. In germline, CDR1 is KGHDR, CDR2 SFDVKD.

The chain is built from TRBV19 and TRBJ2-6, with 8 bases aligning to TRBD1. The CDR3 totals 16 residues. Per the germline V gene, CDR1 is LNHDA and CDR2 is SQIVND (reference sequence). Trimming cost V 4 bases and J 1 base; bases outside gene matches: 3. CDR3 loop: CASSRTGNSGANVLTF. CDR3 DNA sequence: TGTGCCAGTAGTAGGACAGGGAATTCTGGGGCCAACGTCCTGACTTTC.

The chain links TRBV20-1 to TRBJ2-2, with no clear D. The CDR3 sequence is 14 residues long. Germline values: CDR1 DFQATT, CDR2 SNEGSKA (reference sequence). V lost 3 bases, J lost 3 bases, and 11 bases lay in between. DNA for the CDR3: TGCAGTGCTAGGAGTCCGCAGGACACCGGGGAGCTGTTTTTT. This sequence encodes CSARSPQDTGELFF.